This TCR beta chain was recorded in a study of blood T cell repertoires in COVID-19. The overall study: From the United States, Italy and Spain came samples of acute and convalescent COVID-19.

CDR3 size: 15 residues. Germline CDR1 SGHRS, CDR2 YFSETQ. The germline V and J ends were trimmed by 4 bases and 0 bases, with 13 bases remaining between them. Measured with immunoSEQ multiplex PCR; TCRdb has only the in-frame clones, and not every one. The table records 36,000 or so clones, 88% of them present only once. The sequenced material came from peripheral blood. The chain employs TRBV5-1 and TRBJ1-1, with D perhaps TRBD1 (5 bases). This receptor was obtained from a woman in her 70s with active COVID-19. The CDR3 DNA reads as TGCGCCAGCAGCAAGACAGACGGACTGAACACTGAAGCTTTCTTT. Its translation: CASSKTDGLNTEAFF. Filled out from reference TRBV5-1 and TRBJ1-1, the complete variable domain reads KAGVTQTPRYLIKTRGQQVTLSCSPISGHRSVSWYQQTPGQGLQFLFEYFSETQRNKGNFPGRFSGRQFSNSRSEMNVSTLELGDSALYLCASSKTDGLNTEAFFGQGTRLTVV.